This TCR beta chain appears in the sequencing data of a study of neoadjuvant nivolumab and ipilimumab in lung cancer (dated by TCRdb to 2018 to 2020). Study-level background: Nivolumab was given at 3 mg/kg intravenously on days 1, 15 and 29, and the combination arm added ipilimumab 1 mg/kg on day 1 only. For each study arm, the primary endpoint of the trial was the rate of major pathologic response (MPR) in the intention-to-treat population. In the trial, 44 patients with operable NSCLC were treated, of whom 23 were randomized to nivolumab monotherapy and around 20 to nivolumab plus ipilimumab. TCR repertoires were compared between pretherapy (baseline) peripheral blood and tumors resected at surgery after neoadjuvant immune checkpoint blockade. Matched pretherapy and resected tumor pairs were analyzed for seven patients: four treated with nivolumab and three with nivolumab plus ipilimumab. Overall study outcomes, separate from this receptor: TCR sequencing was performed in a small number of samples. Greater TCR richness and clonality were observed in resected tumors than in tumor-adjacent uninvolved lung, and increases were observed in more dual-therapy-treated tumors. Pretherapy blood TCR richness correlated positively with richness in tumors resected after neoadjuvant therapy (Spearman R of about 0.82). From pretherapy to surgery, tumor T-cell richness and clonality increased in three of three dual-therapy tumors but in only two of four nivolumab-treated tumors. No significant correlation was found between TCR clonality and pathologic tumor regression, and only a single major-pathologic-response sample was available for the analysis of TCR clonality versus pathologic tumor regression.

The CDR3 runs 13 amino acids, cysteine and phenylalanine included. Of all the DNA, just the CDR3 is kept, 39 bases in frame from base 1. Trimming at the junction amounts to 3 bases on V and 9 bases on J, and the germline ends lie 17 bases apart. Sequences SQVTM (CDR1) and ANQGSEA (CDR2) are obtained from the germline V gene. About this clone: Its binding antigen is unknown. Base-call qualities are not available, and no considerably larger clone is one nucleotide away.

The time point label on this specimen signifies: at surgical resection after neoadjuvant nivolumab +/- ipilimumab. Samples came from the phase 2 randomized NEOSTAR trial, which tested neoadjuvant nivolumab or nivolumab plus ipilimumab followed by surgery in operable NSCLC. The method was the immunoSEQ multiplex PCR assay. The source study handled its data this way. Richness and clonality were used to summarize the repertoires, and clones that significantly expanded or contracted between pre- and post-therapy samples were identified. TCRdb stores this immuneACCESS table with in-frame sequences only. Part of the clones is absent; in the studies checked, under half of the shortfall reflects unresolved V genes, and no reason is known for the rest. V, J and clone size derive from that table, while D and trimming were established from the DNA sequence. This sample holds 25,000 to 35,000 clones; about 92% were observed only once. The top ten constitute about 2.1% of the sample.

The sample was peripheral blood, taken after neoadjuvant nivolumab, alone or with ipilimumab, at or shortly before surgery. The receptor comes from an adult with non-small cell lung cancer. The rearranged chain carries TRBV29-1 and TRBJ2-5; TRBD1 might be the D gene, on 6 matching bases. The CDR3 in this case is CSVDNRDGSSQYF. In nucleotides, the sequence is TGCAGCGTTGACAACAGGGACGGGTCGTCCCAGTACTTC.